This entry is about one T cell receptor beta chain. This sample was taken from a study of blood T cell repertoires in COVID-19. Germline V CDR1 and CDR2: SGHRS, YFSETQ. This CDR3 has 14 residues. Trimming stripped 1 base from V and 1 base from J, with 5 bases between. Profiling relied on immunoSEQ multiplex PCR, and the TCRdb table lists in-frame clones only, not all of them. This table has roughly 200,000 clones, 90% appearing once. Sequenced input: peripheral blood. This clonotype was obtained from a man aged 50 to 59 with acute or convalescent COVID-19. The rearrangement joins TRBV5-1 to TRBJ2-2; D perhaps matches TRBD1 (5 bases). CDR3 sequence: CASSLQGNTGELFF. As DNA, the CDR3 is TGCGCCAGCAGCTTGCAGGGGAACACCGGGGAGCTGTTTTTT.